Listed here are 25 T cell receptor beta chains from one sample, sequenced in a study of OX40 agonist ivuxolimab in advanced cancers. TCRdb's copy holds only in-frame clones and misses some; the assay was immunoSEQ multiplex PCR. The sample lists tens of thousands of clones, about nine tenths occurring once. The sequencing used CD4+ or CD8+ T cells sorted from blood, collected in a trial of the OX40 agonist ivuxolimab. Source of these receptors: an adult with an advanced solid tumor such as melanoma, head and neck, liver or kidney cancer.

The chain uses TRBV6-4 and TRBJ2-3; 14 bases are shared with TRBD2. CDR1 is MRHNA, CDR2 SNTAGT, per germline. Trimming at V came to 8 bases and at J to 4 bases, leaving 5 bases not matched to a gene. The CDR3 has 15 amino acids. The CDR3 DNA reads TGTGCCAGCCCCCCGGGACTAGCGGGAGCAGATACGCAGTATTTT. Its translation is CASPPGLAGADTQYF.

The V gene is TRBV9, the J gene TRBJ2-2; no reliable D call. This CDR3 has 13 residues. V dropped 0 bases and J dropped 6 bases, with 6 bases sitting between them. Germline V gene lookup returns CDR1 SGDLS and CDR2 YYNGEE. The CDR3 is CASSVESSGELFF. In DNA form, the CDR3 reads TGTGCCAGCAGCGTAGAATCCTCCGGGGAGCTGTTTTTT.

The rearrangement joins TRBV4-1 to TRBJ2-7, with D possibly TRBD2 on 5 matching bases. With 1 base removed from V and 4 bases from J, the gap between germline ends came to 8 bases. The CDR3 covers 13 residues. Germline V gene lookup returns CDR1 MGHRA and CDR2 YSYEKL. The CDR3 is CASSQGWRYEQYF. CDR3 bases: TGCGCCAGCAGCCAAGGGTGGAGGTACGAGCAGTACTTC.

For the CDR3, the DNA is TGTGCCAGCAGCTTATGGGGGAGAGTGGTTGACGAGCAGTACTTC. Amino acid sequence: CASSLWGRVVDEQYF. The V call is TRBV11-2, the J call TRBJ2-7; either TRBD1 or TRBD2 may supply D (5 bases each). Per germline, CDR1 SGHAT and CDR2 FQNNGV. This CDR3 contains 15 residues. V gave up 2 bases and J gave up 5 bases, with 16 bases separating them.

The chain combines TRBV11-2 with TRBJ2-2; 12 bases map to TRBD2. Germline CDR1 SGHAT, CDR2 FQNNGV. Unmatched junction bases numbered 7, after V lost 1 base and J lost 4 bases. This CDR3 region has 18 residues. CDR3 sequence reads: CASSLGLLLAGGTGELFF. The CDR3 nucleotides are TGTGCCAGCAGCTTAGGTCTACTACTAGCGGGAGGCACCGGGGAGCTGTTTTTT.

The chain is built from TRBV7-9 and TRBJ1-2; TRBD1 matches at 7 bases. V was pared by 3 bases and J by 6 bases, with 4 bases of the junction left unmatched. The CDR3 length is 13 residues. Per the germline V gene, CDR1 is SEHNR and CDR2 is FQNEAQ (reference sequence). As DNA, the CDR3 is TGTGCCAGCAGCTTTAACAGGGGAGATGGCTACACCTTC. This translates into CASSFNRGDGYTF.

The chain couples TRBV19 to TRBJ1-5; TRBD1 matches 9 bases. The V gene end was trimmed by 7 bases and the J gene end by 5 bases; junction bases not matched to a gene: 9. The CDR3 sequence is 15 residues long. Germline lookup yields CDR1 LNHDA and CDR2 SQIVND (reference sequence). The CDR3 region has the DNA TGTGCCAGTACACCCACGGGACAGGGAGATCAGCCCCAGCATTTT. Translation gives CASTPTGQGDQPQHF.

This clone was recorded a few times. The chain combines TRBV6-1 with TRBJ2-7; 13 bases are shared with TRBD2. The V and J ends lost 6 bases and 3 bases, in that order; junction bases with no gene match: 5. The length of the CDR3 is 15 residues. Germline V lookup: CDR1 MNHNS, CDR2 SASEGT. The CDR3 reads CASSGLAGDDYEQYF. The DNA for the CDR3 is TGTGCCAGCAGCGGACTAGCGGGAGATGACTACGAGCAGTACTTC.

The CDR3 sequence is CASSRVLAEEEYF. In nucleotides, the CDR3 is TGCGCCAGCAGCCGCGTTCTAGCGGAGGAAGAGTACTTC. The chain combines TRBV4-1 with TRBJ2-4; the match to TRBD2 covers 7 bases. Germline V gene data show CDR1 as MGHRA and CDR2 as YSYEKL. The CDR3 runs to 13 residues. The J segment lost 14 bases and the V segment lost 4 bases, leaving 11 bases of the junction unmatched.

The genes are TRBV29-1 and TRBJ2-1; 10 bases line up with TRBD2. The germline CDR1 and CDR2 sequences are SQVTM and ANQGSEA. The CDR3 totals 15 residues. Germline trimming cut 3 bases from V and 3 bases from J; bases unmatched to any gene: 5. The CDR3 is CSVEFLAGVYNEQFF. In DNA, the CDR3 is TGCAGCGTTGAGTTTCTAGCGGGAGTCTACAATGAGCAGTTCTTC.

The chain uses TRBV6-5 and TRBJ2-1; D is unresolved. Germline assignment: CDR1 MNHEY and CDR2 SVGAGI. V lost 5 bases to trimming and J lost 5 bases, with 4 bases between them. This CDR3 comprises 11 residues. The CDR3 region has the DNA TGTGCCAGCAGTATAGACAATGAGCAGTTCTTC. Encoded protein: CASSIDNEQFF.

This clone qualifies as medium-sized. This rearrangement joins TRBV9 to TRBJ2-3; 13 positions agree with TRBD2. From germline, CDR1 is SGDLS and CDR2 YYNGEE. J lost 4 bases, V lost 3 bases, and 5 bases had no gene match. This CDR3 region has 16 residues. CDR3 DNA sequence: TGTGCCAGCAGCGCGGGGACTAGCGGGGTTTCAGATACGCAGTATTTT. Amino acid sequence: CASSAGTSGVSDTQYF.

This sequence joins TRBV19 and TRBJ2-1; D perhaps matches TRBD2 (5 bases). Germline assignment: CDR1 LNHDA and CDR2 SQIVND (reference sequence). The CDR3 runs 15 residues. Trimming removed 3 bases from V and 3 bases from J, with 12 bases in between. CDR3 amino acids: CASSISLGLYNEQFF. DNA of the CDR3: TGTGCCAGTAGTATCTCCCTCGGACTCTACAATGAGCAGTTCTTC.

The chain joins TRBV15 to TRBJ2-1; D uncertain. This CDR3 comprises 12 residues. Deletions cut 5 bases from V and 9 bases from J, with 11 bases between. Germline V lookup: CDR1 LNHNV, CDR2 YYDKDF (reference sequence). CDR3 DNA sequence: TGTGCCACCAGCCCAAATTCGTTTGAGCAGTTCTTC. As protein: CATSPNSFEQFF.

J is TRBJ1-1 and V is TRBV30, with D possibly matching TRBD1 (5 bases). This CDR3 contains 13 residues. Trimming took 5 bases from V and 1 from J, leaving 11 bases between them. Germline lookup yields CDR1 GTSNPN and CDR2 SVGIG (reference sequence). CDR3 sequence (DNA): TGTGCCTGGGCCAGGGTTAGGAACACTGAAGCTTTCTTT. Amino acid sequence: CAWARVRNTEAFF.

The rearrangement uses TRBV5-6 and TRBJ1-3, with D possibly being TRBD1 (5 bases). Germline assignment: CDR1 SGHDT and CDR2 YYEEEE. Trimming shortened V by 9 bases and J by 0 bases, and 16 bases separated the two germline ends. CDR3 length equals 15 residues. As DNA, the CDR3 is TGTGCCACCGCTCCGGGGCCCAGCTCTGGAAACACCATATATTTT. Its translation: CATAPGPSSGNTIYF.

The chain recombines TRBV5-6 with TRBJ2-7, with TRBD2 matching 7 bases. Germline CDR1 and CDR2: SGHDT and YYEEEE. The CDR3 is 15 amino acids. V trimming: 2 bases; J trimming: 2 bases; junction bases outside the gene matches: 7. CDR3 nucleotide sequence: TGTGCCAGCAGCTTTTTCGCGGGAGCCCCCTACGAGCAGTACTTC. Encoded protein: CASSFFAGAPYEQYF.

The CDR3 DNA follows: TGTGCCAGCAGCCAAGATAACGTGGGTGCTGGAAACACCATATATTTT. It encodes CASSQDNVGAGNTIYF. The J gene is TRBJ1-3, the V gene TRBV4-2; no reliable D call. CDR1 is LGHNA, CDR2 YNFKEQ, per germline. Trimming removed 0 bases from V and 2 bases from J, with 11 bases in between. CDR3 length: 16 residues.

The chain joins TRBV7-9 to TRBJ2-1; 9 positions agree with TRBD2. The CDR3 loop spans 16 amino acids. Germline CDR1 and CDR2: SEHNR and FQNEAQ (reference sequence). J gave up 8 bases and V 8 bases, and 16 bases lay outside the gene matches. The CDR3 is CASHSRGREGKYEQFF. CDR3 nucleotide sequence: TGTGCCAGCCACTCACGGGGGCGGGAGGGTAAATATGAGCAGTTCTTC. The whole variable domain, filled in from reference TRBV7-9 and TRBJ2-1, reads DTGVSQNPRHKITKRGQNVTFRCDPISEHNRLYWYRQTLGQGPEFLTYFQNEAQLEKSRLLSDRFSAERPKGSFSTLEIQRTEQGDSAMYLCASHSRGREGKYEQFFGPGTRLTVL.

The chain recombines TRBV29-1 with TRBJ2-7, with 7 bases aligning to TRBD1. The germline V gene encodes CDR1 SQVTM and CDR2 ANQGSEA. CDR3 length equals 12 residues. V lost 3 bases to trimming and J lost 5 bases; unmatched junction nucleotides: 4. The CDR3 here is CSVEDRPNEQYF. The CDR3 bases are TGCAGCGTTGAGGACAGGCCGAACGAGCAGTACTTC.

The J gene is TRBJ2-7, the V gene TRBV5-5, with TRBD2 as a possible D gene (6 bases). Germline-derived CDR1 and CDR2 are SGHKS and YYEKEE (reference sequence). This CDR3 comprises 16 residues. V was cut by 4 bases and J by 0 bases, with 17 bases left in between. CDR3 region: CASSQDNGRGSYEQYF. The CDR3 region has the DNA TGTGCCAGCAGCCAAGATAACGGGAGAGGCTCCTACGAGCAGTACTTC.

The V gene is TRBV4-1, the J gene TRBJ2-3; 7 bases agree with TRBD2. V was pared by 5 bases and J by 6 bases, with 11 bases of the junction left unmatched. Looked up from germline, CDR1 is MGHRA and CDR2 is YSYEKL. The CDR3 runs 15 residues. CDR3 sequence: CASSGNDLGGDTQYF. The CDR3 DNA reads as TGCGCCAGCAGCGGCAATGATTTGGGGGGGGATACGCAGTATTTT.

V is TRBV23-1 and J is TRBJ2-2; TRBD1 matches at 10 bases. TRBV23-1 is marked as an open reading frame, function uncertain. The V gene end was trimmed by 5 bases and the J gene end by 1 base; junction bases not matched to a gene: 13. The CDR3 covers 19 residues. As DNA, the CDR3 is TGCGCCAGCAGTGGACCGGGACAGGGGCCTTCCTTGAACACCGGGGAGCTGTTTTTT. This encodes CASSGPGQGPSLNTGELFF.

CDR3 loop: CASSSLAGEGQETQYF. CDR3 DNA: TGTGCCAGTAGTAGCTTAGCGGGAGAGGGGCAAGAGACCCAGTACTTC. V usage is TRBV19 and J usage is TRBJ2-5; 9 nucleotides agree with TRBD2. CDR1 LNHDA and CDR2 SQIVND come from the germline V gene (reference sequence). The CDR3 loop spans 16 amino acids. The trim removed 4 bases at V and 2 bases at J, leaving 8 bases unmatched.

This sequence joins TRBV5-6 and TRBJ2-1; D gene uncertain. CDR1 and CDR2 from the germline V gene are SGHDT and YYEEEE. Trimming stripped 7 bases from V and 4 bases from J, with 21 bases between. This CDR3 has 16 residues. CDR3 in amino acids: CASGPGVRVSYNEQFF. The CDR3 coding sequence is TGTGCCAGCGGCCCTGGTGTCCGGGTATCGTACAATGAGCAGTTCTTC. Using reference TRBV5-6 and TRBJ2-1 for the parts outside the CDR3, the full variable domain is DAGVTQSPTHLIKTRGQQVTLRCSPKSGHDTVSWYQQALGQGPQFIFQYYEEEERQRGNFPDRFSGHQFPNYSSELNVNALLLGDSALYLCASGPGVRVSYNEQFFGPGTRLTVL.